Shown below are 32 T cell receptor beta chains from a single sample sequenced in a study of blood T cell repertoires in COVID-19. Clones were read by immunoSEQ multiplex PCR, and TCRdb kept only the in-frame ones, dropping some. The table has some 78,000 clones, around 88% seen once; the top ten hold around 5%. Material: peripheral blood. The origin of the receptors is a woman of 80 years or more with active or convalescent COVID-19.

The chain recombines TRBV11-3 with TRBJ2-5, with TRBD2 matching 9 bases. In germline, CDR1 is SGHNT, CDR2 YENEEA. V was pared by 1 base and J by 2 bases, with 5 bases of the junction left unmatched. CDR3 size: 16 residues. CDR3 residues: CASSLGSSGGQETQYF. CDR3 nucleotide sequence: TGTGCCAGCAGCTTAGGCAGTAGCGGGGGTCAAGAGACCCAGTACTTC.

The chain employs TRBV3-1 (or the pseudogene TRBV3-2) and TRBJ2-1; tentative D call: TRBD1 (5 bases). The CDR3 contains 14 residues. V lost 5 bases, J lost 3 bases, and 11 bases lay in between. Germline V gene lookup returns CDR1 LGHDT and CDR2 YNNKEL (reference sequence). CDR3 DNA sequence: TGTGCCAGCAGCTTATCTCAGGGCTACAATGAGCAGTTCTTC. Translated: CASSLSQGYNEQFF.

The rearrangement links TRBV7-2 to TRBJ2-3, with 9 nucleotides matching TRBD2. The V segment lost 1 base and the J segment 0 bases; nucleotides outside the gene matches: 5. Germline-derived CDR1 and CDR2 are SGHTA and FQGNSA. The CDR3 runs to 17 residues. CDR3 sequence reads: CASSLGPSGASTDTQYF. Written as DNA, the CDR3 is TGTGCCAGCAGCTTAGGGCCTAGCGGGGCTAGCACAGATACGCAGTATTTT. Complete variable domain (other parts from reference TRBV7-2 and TRBJ2-3): GAGVSQSPSNKVTEKGKDVELRCDPISGHTALYWYRQSLGQGLEFLIYFQGNSAPDKSGLPSDRFSAERTGGSVSTLTIQRTQQEDSAVYLCASSLGPSGASTDTQYFGPGTRLTVL.

V and J are TRBV28 and TRBJ2-3; 10 bases align to TRBD2. Germline V gene lookup returns CDR1 MDHEN and CDR2 SYDVKM. Losses at the gene ends were 4 bases for V and 5 bases for J; bases not matched to a gene: 12. The CDR3 contains 17 residues. Here the CDR3 DNA reads TGTGCCAGCAGTTCCCAAACGGCTAGCGGGGGAGTAGATACGCAGTATTTT. Protein: CASSSQTASGGVDTQYF.

The chain is built from TRBV7-2 and TRBJ2-7, with 9 bases matching TRBD1. Germline trimming cut 3 bases from V and 3 bases from J; bases unmatched to any gene: 6. Germline lookup yields CDR1 SGHTA and CDR2 FQGNSA. The CDR3 is 15 residues long. This chain's CDR3 is CASSFTTGGIYEQYF. DNA of the CDR3: TGTGCCAGCAGCTTTACGACAGGGGGAATCTACGAGCAGTACTTC.

The chain is built from TRBV7-6 and TRBJ1-1; D uncertain. CDR1 and CDR2 from the germline V gene are SGHVS and FNYEAQ. The CDR3 runs 16 residues. Deletions cut 4 bases from V and 1 base from J, with 16 bases between. For the CDR3, the DNA is TGTGCCAGCAGCTCCGGAGTAGGAGGGTCGAACACTGAAGCTTTCTTT. It specifies CASSSGVGGSNTEAFF. Based on the CDR3 plus reference TRBV7-6 and TRBJ1-1, the full variable domain is GAGVSQSPRYKVTKRGQDVALRCDPISGHVSLYWYRQALGQGPEFLTYFNYEAQQDKSGLPNDRFSAERPEGSISTLTIQRTEQRDSAMYRCASSSGVGGSNTEAFFGQGTRLTVV.

The rearrangement uses TRBV18 and TRBJ2-3; a weak D match, TRBD2 (5 bases). Looked up from germline, CDR1 is KGHSH and CDR2 is LQKENI. With 3 bases removed from V and 6 bases from J, the gap between germline ends came to 22 bases. The CDR3 sequence is 17 residues long. CDR3 sequence (DNA): TGTGCCAGCTCACCCGTCTCGCGGGCGAGTGGAGGCGATACGCAGTATTTT. Its protein product is CASSPVSRASGGDTQYF.

The chain has TRBV27 and TRBJ2-5; 8 positions agree with TRBD2. V lost 3 bases and J lost 5; bases outside the gene matches: 5. This CDR3 has 14 amino acids. Germline V gene sequence: CDR1 MNHEY, CDR2 SMNVEV (reference sequence). The CDR3 DNA reads TGTGCCAGCAGTTTTACGGGGGGGAGTGAGACCCAGTACTTC. Translating gives CASSFTGGSETQYF.

This clone came up once. The genes are TRBV19 and TRBJ1-2; no firm D call. The CDR3 spans 14 residues. The germline V and J ends were trimmed by 4 bases and 0 bases, with 9 bases remaining between them. Germline-derived CDR1 and CDR2 are LNHDA and SQIVND (reference sequence). CDR3 DNA sequence: TGTGCCAGTAGTAGAAAGCTCGCTAACTATGGCTACACCTTC. Its translation is CASSRKLANYGYTF.

This rearrangement joins TRBV6-2 or TRBV6-3 to TRBJ2-3; no definite D call. V was trimmed by 3 bases and J by 6 bases, leaving 7 bases between them. The CDR3 loop spans 12 amino acids. Germline V gene lookup returns CDR1 MNHEY and CDR2 SVGEGT. CDR3 residues: CASSYIRDTQYF. CDR3 DNA sequence: TGTGCCAGCAGTTATATCCGGGATACGCAGTATTTT.

The CDR3 DNA is TGTGCCAGTCGCACAGGGAATGAGCAGTTCTTC. This sequence encodes CASRTGNEQFF. The V and J genes are TRBV19 and TRBJ2-1; D is perhaps TRBD1 (6 bases). This CDR3 spans 11 amino acids. Germline CDR1 is LNHDA and CDR2 is SQIVND (reference sequence). Between the trimmed V and J ends, which lost 8 bases and 7 bases, there was a span of 9 bases.

The CDR3 nucleotides read TGTGCCAGCAGCTTAGAAGTGGGCAAACATGGCTACACCTTC. As protein: CASSLEVGKHGYTF. The J gene is TRBJ1-2, the V gene TRBV7-2; D ambiguous. Per germline, CDR1 SGHTA and CDR2 FQGNSA. V was cut by 1 base and J by 6 bases, with 12 bases left in between. The CDR3 consists of 14 residues.

The J gene is TRBJ1-2, the V gene TRBV11-2; weak D call: TRBD1 (5 bases). This CDR3 is built from 16 residues. Germline CDR1 SGHAT, CDR2 FQNNGV. Trimming pared 5 bases from V and 1 base from J, leaving 17 bases between. CDR3 residues: CASSPELGGGNYGYTF. The CDR3 region has the DNA TGTGCCAGCAGCCCTGAGCTTGGGGGGGGTAACTATGGCTACACCTTC. Supplemented by reference TRBV11-2 and TRBJ1-2, the full variable domain reads EAGVAQSPRYKIIEKRQSVAFWCNPISGHATLYWYQQILGQGPKLLIQFQNNGVVDDSQLPKDRFSAERLKGVDSTLKIQPAKLEDSAVYLCASSPELGGGNYGYTFGSGTRLTVV.

This clone was observed once. The rearrangement links TRBV9 to TRBJ2-7, with TRBD1 as a possible D gene (5 bases). The ends were cut back, 4 bases at V and 1 base at J, with 15 bases in the middle. Germline-derived CDR1 and CDR2 are SGDLS and YYNGEE. The CDR3 runs 15 residues. CDR3 amino acids: CASSPSGHLSYEQYF. In DNA, the CDR3 is TGTGCCAGCAGCCCATCAGGGCATTTGTCCTACGAGCAGTACTTC.

The chain carries TRBV28 and TRBJ2-1; possibly TRBD2 for D (5 bases). Germline CDR1 MDHEN, CDR2 SYDVKM. Deletions cut 5 bases from V and 2 bases from J, with 7 bases between. This CDR3 comprises 13 residues. CDR3 residues: CASSPGTYNEQFF. The CDR3 region has the DNA TGTGCCAGCAGTCCGGGAACCTACAATGAGCAGTTCTTC.

The chain carries TRBV13 and TRBJ2-5; 9 nucleotides line up with TRBD2. J lost 5 bases, V lost 5 bases, and 6 bases had no gene match. CDR1 is PRHDT, CDR2 FYEKMQ, per germline (reference sequence). The CDR3 sequence is 14 residues long. The CDR3 loop is CASSSLAGKETQYF. CDR3 nucleotides: TGTGCCAGCAGCAGTCTAGCGGGAAAGGAGACCCAGTACTTC.

The CDR3 nucleotides read TGTGCCACCAGTGGTTCAACCCCAGGGGGTCTCTACAATGAGCAGTTCTTC. It is translated as CATSGSTPGGLYNEQFF. This chain uses TRBV24-1 with TRBJ2-1; 7 bases match TRBD1. CDR1 and CDR2 from the germline V gene are KGHDR and SFDVKD. The CDR3 is 17 residues long. V was pared by 5 bases and J by 3 bases, with 12 bases of the junction left unmatched.

This clone has only one observation. The chain combines TRBV10-1 with TRBJ2-3, with TRBD2 as a possible D gene (5 bases). CDR3 length equals 12 residues. V shed 2 bases and J shed 10 bases, with 10 bases lying between them. Germline lookup yields CDR1 WNHNN and CDR2 SYGVQD (reference sequence). The CDR3 loop is CASSESLEAQYF. The DNA of the CDR3 is TGCGCCAGCAGTGAGAGTCTGGAGGCGCAGTATTTT.

The chain joins TRBV23-1 to TRBJ2-5, with 7 bases that match TRBD2. Being an ORF, TRBV23-1 has a function that is uncertain. The CDR3 has 17 residues. The trim removed 2 bases at V and 1 base at J, leaving 10 bases unmatched. This CDR3 reads CASSQRWDYRTQETQYF. The CDR3 DNA is TGCGCCAGCAGTCAAAGATGGGACTATAGGACCCAAGAGACCCAGTACTTC.

The J gene is TRBJ2-7, the V gene TRBV7-3; 9 bases fit TRBD2. The CDR3 consists of 18 residues. Germline V gene lookup returns CDR1 SGHTA and CDR2 FQGTGA. Trimming took 0 bases from V and 3 from J; bases not matched to a gene: 12. The CDR3 DNA is TGTGCCAGCAGCTTAACCAGGGCCCCTAGCGGGGTATACTACGAGCAGTACTTC. It yields the protein CASSLTRAPSGVYYEQYF.

The chain has TRBV19 and TRBJ1-6, with TRBD1 as a possible D gene (5 bases). The CDR3 is 14 residues long. Trimming stripped 2 bases from V and 6 bases from J, with 8 bases between. Germline V gene sequence: CDR1 LNHDA, CDR2 SQIVND (reference sequence). The CDR3 sequence: CASSITGTNSPLHF. The CDR3 nucleotides read TGTGCCAGTAGTATAACAGGAACTAATTCACCCCTCCACTTT.

The gene calls are TRBV27 and TRBJ2-2; the D gene is possibly TRBD2 (7 bases). The CDR3 extends over 13 amino acids. V shed 8 bases and J shed 5 bases, with 12 bases lying between them. CDR1 MNHEY and CDR2 SMNVEV come from the germline V gene (reference sequence). The DNA of the CDR3 is TGTGCCAGCGGGGGGGCAAGAACCGGGGAGCTGTTTTTT. It specifies CASGGARTGELFF.

The V and J genes are TRBV6-5 and TRBJ1-5; tentatively, D is TRBD1 (5 bases). Germline assignment: CDR1 MNHEY and CDR2 SVGAGI. This CDR3 region has 13 residues. Trimming cost V 6 bases and J 6 bases, with 12 bases left between them. CDR3 sequence: CASRRQGGQPQHF. The CDR3 bases are TGTGCCAGCAGGCGTCAGGGAGGTCAGCCCCAGCATTTT.

The CDR3 loop reads CASSWRAPPGANVLTF. DNA for the CDR3: TGTGCCAGCAGCTGGCGGGCCCCTCCTGGGGCCAACGTCCTGACTTTC. The chain recombines TRBV7-6 with TRBJ2-6; perhaps TRBD2 as D (5 bases). The CDR3 is made up of 16 amino acids. Looked up from germline, CDR1 is SGHVS and CDR2 is FNYEAQ. The V and J ends lost 4 bases and 2 bases respectively, with 12 bases between them. The variable domain in full, with the rest retrieved from reference TRBV7-6 and TRBJ2-6, is GAGVSQSPRYKVTKRGQDVALRCDPISGHVSLYWYRQALGQGPEFLTYFNYEAQQDKSGLPNDRFSAERPEGSISTLTIQRTEQRDSAMYRCASSWRAPPGANVLTFGAGSRLTVL.

This sequence joins TRBV7-2 and TRBJ1-1; 10 bases match TRBD1. The germline V gene has CDR1 SGHTA and CDR2 FQGNSA. After removal of 3 bases from V and 10 bases from J, the junction contained 11 bases not matched to a gene. The CDR3 length is 15 residues. Written as DNA, the CDR3 is TGTGCCAGCAGCTTCACCCCGGGGACAGGGGTATTAGCTTTCTTT. This codes for CASSFTPGTGVLAFF.

V usage is TRBV24-1 and J usage is TRBJ2-1; 7 nucleotides agree with TRBD2. V was pared by 6 bases and J by 3 bases, with 13 bases of the junction left unmatched. This CDR3 is built from 17 residues. The germline CDR1 and CDR2 sequences are KGHDR and SFDVKD. This CDR3 is CATSPAASGGVYNEQFF. The CDR3 DNA follows: TGTGCCACCAGTCCCGCGGCTAGCGGAGGGGTCTACAATGAGCAGTTCTTC.

This chain links TRBV7-9 with TRBJ2-3; 10 bases map to TRBD1. The length of the CDR3 is 15 residues. V dropped 6 bases and J dropped 5; count of bases not matched to a gene: 8. Germline CDR1 SEHNR, CDR2 FQNEAQ (reference sequence). CDR3 in amino acids: CASSRDRGLGDTQYF. The CDR3 nucleotides read TGTGCCAGCAGTCGGGACAGGGGATTAGGAGATACGCAGTATTTT.

This rearrangement joins TRBV4-3 to TRBJ1-1; D may be TRBD1 (5 bases). The V and J ends lost 0 bases and 3 bases respectively, with 8 bases between them. Germline loops: CDR1 LGHNA, CDR2 YSLEER. This CDR3 has 14 residues. CDR3 in DNA: TGCGCCAGCAGCCAAGAAGGGGCTTACACTGAAGCTTTCTTT. Translated: CASSQEGAYTEAFF.

This chain joins TRBV7-2 and TRBJ1-1; 7 bases fit TRBD1. The CDR3 runs 15 residues. The V and J ends lost 2 bases and 3 bases, in that order; junction bases with no gene match: 6. CDR1 is SGHTA, CDR2 FQGNSA, per germline. The CDR3 spells CASSLRQGVYTEAFF. Here the CDR3 DNA reads TGTGCCAGCAGCTTACGGCAGGGGGTTTACACTGAAGCTTTCTTT.

The chain recombines TRBV18 with TRBJ2-1; no definite D call. V lost 3 bases and J 3 bases, leaving 9 bases between the germline ends. Germline CDR1 KGHSH, CDR2 LQKENI. The CDR3 is 14 amino acids. CDR3 loop: CASSPQRLYNEQFF. The CDR3, as DNA: TGTGCCAGCTCACCCCAAAGACTCTACAATGAGCAGTTCTTC.

J is TRBJ1-6 and V is TRBV4-1; 10 bases line up with TRBD1. Germline V CDR1 and CDR2: MGHRA, YSYEKL. The CDR3 runs to 17 residues. After removal of 2 bases from V and 6 bases from J, the junction contained 7 bases not matched to a gene. Here the CDR3 reads CASSQQRDRGPNSPLHF. CDR3 bases: TGCGCCAGCAGCCAACAAAGGGACAGGGGACCTAATTCACCCCTCCACTTT.

The genes are TRBV7-9 and TRBJ2-1; possible D gene TRBD2, 5 bases. Trimming shortened V by 5 bases and J by 15 bases, and 23 bases separated the two germline ends. Looked up from germline, CDR1 is SEHNR and CDR2 is FQNEAQ (reference sequence). This CDR3 is built from 14 residues. CDR3 protein: CASSPWTGTKTPFF. The CDR3 DNA follows: TGTGCCAGCAGCCCGTGGACTGGAACCAAAACCCCGTTCTTC.